This TCR beta chain was captured by sequencing in a study of regulatory T cells in long-lasting Graves disease (dated by TCRdb to about 2021). Broadly, across the study: Antithyroid drugs had been taken for less than 3 months by newly diagnosed Graves' disease patients. Persistent Graves' disease patients were compared with newly diagnosed Graves' disease patients by peripheral blood TCR sequencing and RNA sequencing. The study was registered as a clinical trial and conducted in China. A total of about 35 samples underwent TCR sequencing, from around 13 patients with persistent Graves' disease and 20 or so patients with newly diagnosed Graves' disease.

V and J are trimmed by 6 bases and 8 bases, and the gene matches miss 6 bases of the junction. Reading from cysteine to phenylalanine, the CDR3 counts 13 amino acids. Solely the CDR3 DNA is kept, with 39 bases framed from the first base. Taken from the germline V gene, the CDR1 and CDR2 loops are ENHRY and SYGVKD. The sample's time point, from its label and the paper: newly diagnosed GD, antithyroid drugs for less than 3 months. For both TCR sequencing and RNA sequencing, RNA was extracted from PBMCs in TRIzol. Graves' disease was diagnosed according to American Thyroid Association guidelines. Patients for the study were recruited at an endocrinology department in Xi'an, China. Each patient gave around 9 milliliters of peripheral blood, collected in an EDTA anticoagulant tube. Ficoll Paque Plus density gradient separation was used to isolate PBMCs, and no further T cell sorting was done. An Agilent 2100 Bioanalyzer and agarose gel were used to check RNA quality, and a NanoDrop 2000 was used to measure RNA concentration.

To prepare the library, multiplex PCR was applied. Instrument used: Illumina HiSeq 4000. iRepertoire HTBI primers and Arm-PCR amplification of CDR3 regions were used to construct TCR beta libraries. Gel purification was performed on PCR products prior to sequencing. The study's own analysis went as follows. Across samples, 60 to 75 TRBV and 14 TRBJ segments were identified and used for gene usage analysis of CDR3 amino acid clonotypes. COPE and FqMerger were used to merge the filtered high-quality paired reads into contigs. BLAST was used to align contigs to the IMGT TRBV, TRBD and TRBJ reference genes, and CDR3 was defined following IMGT. Any clonotype with a frequency above 0.1% was counted as a highly expanded clone. Shannon entropy served as the measure of repertoire diversity, while the Gini coefficient captured V-J evenness. Public clonotypes were defined as clonotypes shared by more than one individual. TCRdb trimmed public reads at Q25 via fastp, called clones via MiXCR and kept in-frame beta chains. Each CDR3 protein appears once, grouped with its most common genes and DNA. The V and J calls reflect TCRdb's pipeline rather than the authors' work. The sample includes hundreds of thousands of distinct CDR3 sequences, with 15% to 20% observed a single time. The ten largest account for around a quarter of the sample.

Many counts were recorded for this clonotype. Its antigen is not yet known. No base qualities exist here, and no much larger clone lies one base off it. Here is what the overall study found, with its caveats: As a limitation, the authors acknowledged that the small sample size may reduce accuracy. Persistent Graves' disease patients showed lower TCR Shannon entropy and fewer highly expanded clones than newly diagnosed patients, suggesting clonal expansion. Because the primary lesion, thyroid tissue, could not be accessed, the study looked at peripheral blood alone. More public clonotypes were shared among persistent patients (around 2,600) than among newly diagnosed patients (more than 900). Only the TCR beta chain was sequenced and analyzed. Preferential use of TRBV28, TRBJ1-2 and TRBJ2-5 was observed in persistent disease, whereas TRBV20-1 and TRBJ2-1 were favored in newly diagnosed disease.

The same data also went into a second study, on T cells in Graves' hyperthyroidism and ophthalmopathy. The second study's authors report: Stable Graves' hyperthyroidism was defined as no progression to ophthalmopathy during 18 months of follow-up. Hyperthyroidism patients were newly diagnosed, had a disease duration of under 2 months, and were aged 18 to 65 years. The study excluded patients with uncontrolled infections, other autoimmune diseases, pregnancy or lactation. Diagnoses were established on the basis of clinical symptoms, serum thyroxine and TRAb, thyroid ultrasound, and orbital computed tomography. For the first round of RT-PCR on the TCR CDR3, the HTBI primer set was used together with the Qiagen OneStep RT-PCR kit. Most expanded thyroid clonotypes (frequency above 0.001) were also found in blood, which suggests that blood repertoires may mirror thyroid immune responses. A 13 V-J signature model separated ophthalmopathy from stable hyperthyroidism, with approximately 87% sensitivity and just under 84% specificity in cross-validation and 80%/75% in testing. In validation, the model predicted progression to ophthalmopathy with roughly 70% sensitivity and around 72% specificity, a median of approximately 6.5 months before onset. To identify TCR V-J signatures that set the groups apart, the researchers used a discovery cohort of roughly 100 patients, made up of approximately 43 with Graves' ophthalmopathy and some 56 with stable Graves' hyperthyroidism. Prospective prediction of ophthalmopathy was tested in an independent validation cohort consisting of 18 to 20 hyperthyroidism patients and around 16 patients who later progressed to ophthalmopathy. The 100 discovery patients were randomly split 7:3 into training and test sets. In more than 5 Graves' hyperthyroidism patients, the study also compared T-cell repertoires from thyroid tissue with T-cell repertoires from blood. After blood sampling, hyperthyroidism patients were treated with methimazole at a starting dose of 30 mg daily, and ophthalmopathy patients were treated with high-dose intravenous methylprednisolone. Libraries were constructed in a second round of multiplex PCR, after which size selection and purification were performed. Paired-end sequencing of the libraries was performed with 100 bp reads on an Illumina HiSeq2000. SOAPnuke was used to process the raw data, throwing out any read that contained adapters or uncalled bases, had a mean Phred below 15, or lacked an exact constant-primer or identifier match. High-quality paired reads were merged using COPE v1.2.5, and each unique nucleotide sequence was defined as a clonotype. MiTCR v1.1 was used to align the clonotypes against IMGT TRBV, TRBD and TRBJ reference segments. The analysis included only V-J combinations with a frequency above 0.0001, which together covered approximately 99% of the repertoires. The TCS score was defined as F50 (clonal expansion) divided by E x V (chaos), with BLOSUM62-based TCRdist calculated between CDR3 peptides within each V-J. Welch's t-statistics and random forest reduced 450 to 600 V-J features to about 13, which were used in a naive Bayes classifier (R e1071). Sample size was not statistically predetermined, and blinding of investigators to group allocation was not performed. According to the paper, TCR Vbeta CDR3 sequencing was carried out on around 140 peripheral blood samples, which came from over 40 ophthalmopathy, about 75 hyperthyroidism and approximately 17 progressor patients.

This receptor chain uses TRBV10-3 and TRBJ2-1, with 8 central nucleotides matching TRBD2. The clonotype originates from a woman aged 35-60 years with Graves disease. Donor details come from another sample of the same person, matched by shared clones. The sequences come from peripheral blood mononuclear cells (PBMCs), collected at new diagnosis, from a patient treated with antithyroid drugs. The DNA is as follows: TGTGCCATCAGCCCGGGGGGGGTAGATGAGCAGTTCTTC. Translated, it reads CAISPGGVDEQFF.